This is a list of T cell receptor beta chains from one sample in a study of cytomegalovirus exposure and HLA in healthy donors. The assay was immunoSEQ multiplex PCR, and TCRdb's table has in-frame clones only and misses some. This sample has about 170,000 clones, with 75% to 85% found just once. The sequenced material came from PBMCs. These receptors were taken from a woman between 45 and 65 years old in good health and CMV-seropositive. The CDR3 runs from the conserved cysteine through the conserved F or W. Each record gives: J gene, CDR3 length, V gene, D gene, clone size, CDR3 DNA, CDR3 protein. D genes are given only for firm matches. The size of a clone is reported for some rows only, either as once, few or many, or as a class for expanded clones.

>TRBJ2-2|13|TRBV11-3|.|.
TGTGCCAGCAGCCAGGGGTATAACGGGGAGCTGTTTTTT
CASSQGYNGELFF
>TRBJ2-3|15|TRBV5-4|TRBD1|.
TGTGCCAGCAGCTTGGCGGGACAGGGAACAGATACGCAGTATTTT
CASSLAGQGTDTQYF
>TRBJ2-3|14|TRBV19|TRBD1|.
TGTGCCAGTAGGATACAGGGGAACACAGATACGCAGTATTTT
CASRIQGNTDTQYF
>TRBJ1-1|12|TRBV6-5|.|.
TGTGCCAGCATTAACCCGGGAACTGAAGCTTCCTTT
CASINPGTEASF
>TRBJ2-5|16|TRBV5-1|TRBD1|.
TGCGCCAGCAGCTTGGCCGGGACAGGGGGAGTGGAGACCCAGTACTTC
CASSLAGTGGVETQYF
>TRBJ2-5|15|TRBV29-1|TRBD1|.
TGCAGCGTTGATCCCACAGGGGTATCCCAAGAGACCCAGTACTTC
CSVDPTGVSQETQYF
>TRBJ2-1|15|TRBV18|TRBD1|.
TGTGCCAGCTCACCCCGGGACAGGGTATACAATGAGCAGTTCTTC
CASSPRDRVYNEQFF
>TRBJ2-1|11|TRBV29-1|.|.
TGCAGCGTTGCGGGGGTGGATGAGCAGTTCTTC
CSVAGVDEQFF
>TRBJ2-4|13|TRBV19|.|.
TGTGCCACTTACGAGGGTGCCAAAAACATTCAGTACTTC
CATYEGAKNIQYF
>TRBJ2-3|15|TRBV11-2|TRBD2|.
TGTGCCAGCAGCTTAGAAGGCGGGGGGACCGATACGCAGTATTTT
CASSLEGGGTDTQYF
>TRBJ1-4|13|TRBV6-5|.|.
TGTGCCAGCAGTTTCGGGGTAGGACAAAAACTGTTTTTT
CASSFGVGQKLFF
>TRBJ2-3|15|TRBV29-1|TRBD2|.
TGCAGCGTTGATTCTGCGGGGGGGAACACAGATACGCAGTATTTT
CSVDSAGGNTDTQYF
>TRBJ2-2|12|TRBV29-1|TRBD2|.
TGCAGCGTTGAGCGGGGGGCCGGGGAGCTGTTTTTT
CSVERGAGELFF
>TRBJ2-7|15|TRBV13|TRBD2|.
TGTGCCAGCAGCATCTTAGCGGGGGGGGCGAACGAGCAGTACTTC
CASSILAGGANEQYF
>TRBJ2-1|14|TRBV5-1|.|.
TGCGCCAGCACCGCGGCGGGCGGCCCCAATGAGCAGTTCTTC
CASTAAGGPNEQFF
>TRBJ1-3|14|TRBV5-1|.|.
TGCGCCAGCAGCCCCGTGGTCGGGGGAAACACCATATATTTT
CASSPVVGGNTIYF
>TRBJ1-1|13|TRBV27|.|.
TGTGCCAGTAGAGGGATCATGAACACTGAAGCTTTCTTT
CASRGIMNTEAFF
>TRBJ2-7|13|TRBV27|TRBD1|.
TGTGCCAGCCTGTCCGGGACAGGATCCGAGCAGTACTTC
CASLSGTGSEQYF
>TRBJ1-2|12|TRBV30|.|.
TGTGCCTGGAGTTCAGGGAACTATGGCTACACCTTC
CAWSSGNYGYTF
>TRBJ1-1|15|TRBV10-2|TRBD1|.
TGCGCCAGCAGTGACACCGGGACAGGGGGCACTGAAGCTTTCTTT
CASSDTGTGGTEAFF
>TRBJ2-1|16|TRBV5-1|.|.
TGCGCCAGCAGCTTGGCCACCGGCGGTCCTTACAATGAGCAGTTCTTC
CASSLATGGPYNEQFF
>TRBJ2-7|17|TRBV6-1|TRBD1|once
TGTGCCAGCAGTGAAACCCGGGCAGGGGGCGTTTTAAGCGAGCAGTACTTC
CASSETRAGGVLSEQYF
>TRBJ1-1|15|TRBV7-2|.|.
TGTGCCAGCAGCCTTGACAGCAACATGAACACTGAAGCTTTCTTT
CASSLDSNMNTEAFF
>TRBJ1-1|14|TRBV27|TRBD1|.
TGTGCCAGCAGTGTCGGGACAGCGGAAGCTGAAGCTTTCTTT
CASSVGTAEAEAFF
>TRBJ2-7|14|TRBV5-6|TRBD2|.
TGTGCCAGCACCCTAGGGAGGGTCCTAGGCGAGCAGTACTTC
CASTLGRVLGEQYF
>TRBJ2-7|15|TRBV6-1|TRBD1|.
TGTGCCAGCAGTGAACCCCGACAGGGGTTCTACGAGCAGTACTTC
CASSEPRQGFYEQYF
>TRBJ2-7|16|TRBV2|TRBD2|.
TGTGCCAGCAGTGAAGGGCGGCGGGGGGTCTCCTACGAGCAGTACTTC
CASSEGRRGVSYEQYF
>TRBJ2-5|14|TRBV15|.|.
TGTGCCACCAGCAGAGGAGACAGACAAGAGACCCAGTACTTC
CATSRGDRQETQYF
>TRBJ1-4|15|TRBV9|TRBD1|few
TGTGCCAGCAGCTTACACAGGGGGACTAATGAAAAACTGTTTTTT
CASSLHRGTNEKLFF
>TRBJ1-5|17|TRBV7-9|.|.
TGTGCCAGCAGCTTAGGGGAGGGAGGTCCGGCTGATCAGCCCCAGCATTTT
CASSLGEGGPADQPQHF
>TRBJ2-7|13|TRBV7-3|.|.
TGTGCCAGCAGCCCATCAGGGGCCTACGAGCAGTACTTC
CASSPSGAYEQYF
>TRBJ2-3|16|TRBV5-4|TRBD2|few
TGTGCCAGCAGCCGGGGGGCTAGCGGGGGGCAAGATACGCAGTATTTT
CASSRGASGGQDTQYF
>TRBJ1-2|14|TRBV9|TRBD1|.
TGTGCCAGCAGTTTGCAGGGGGCAGGCTATGGCTACACCTTC
CASSLQGAGYGYTF
>TRBJ2-3|14|TRBV19|TRBD2|few
TGTGCCAGTAAGCCGGGACTACACACAGATACGCAGTATTTT
CASKPGLHTDTQYF
>TRBJ2-3|17|TRBV5-1|TRBD2|once
TGCGCCAGCAGAGTGGAGTCGCGGGGGGCCCACACAGATACGCAGTATTTT
CASRVESRGAHTDTQYF
>TRBJ1-1|15|TRBV11-1|.|.
TGTGCCAGCAGCTTAGAGGGGGGGATGAACACTGAAGCTTTCTTT
CASSLEGGMNTEAFF
>TRBJ1-1|13|TRBV9|.|.
TGTGCCAGCAGCGTAGTCTCGGGCACTGAAGCTTTCTTT
CASSVVSGTEAFF
>TRBJ2-7|14|TRBV5-6|TRBD2|.
TGTGCCAGCAGTCCCGGACGGGGGGTAGGCGAGCAGTACTTC
CASSPGRGVGEQYF
>TRBJ1-5|13|TRBV5-1|.|.
TGCGCCAGCAGCTTTTCGGGGTCTGAGCCCCAGCATTTT
CASSFSGSEPQHF
>TRBJ1-2|14|TRBV14|.|.
TGTGCCAGCAGCCAAGATGAGGGATCCTATGGCTACACCTTC
CASSQDEGSYGYTF
>TRBJ2-7|16|TRBV11-2|TRBD2|.
TGTGCCAGCAGCTTAGGGGGGCGGGGGGCTGTCCACGAGCAGTACTTC
CASSLGGRGAVHEQYF
>TRBJ2-2|15|TRBV5-5|TRBD1|.
TGTGCCAGCAGCTTGGACAGGGGCGACACCGGGGAGCTGTTTTTT
CASSLDRGDTGELFF
>TRBJ2-4|16|TRBV5-3|TRBD2|.
TGTGCCAGAAGCTTGATAAACGGCGGGGGGAAAAACATTCAGTACTTC
CARSLINGGGKNIQYF
>TRBJ1-6|17|TRBV5-6|TRBD1|once
TGTGCCAGCTTACAGGGGGGACAGCTCTCCTATAATTCACCCCTCCACTTT
CASLQGGQLSYNSPLHF
>TRBJ2-6|16|TRBV19|.|.
TGTGCCAGTAGTTCCCCAAGCCGGGCTGGGGCCAACGTCCTGACTTTC
CASSSPSRAGANVLTF